Given below is one T cell receptor beta chain in context. Its antigen is undetermined. The same CDR3 can be traced to other DNA sequences in this sample. The sample originates from a study of fetal regulatory T cell absence and autoimmunity. Study in general: IPEX patients had exocrine pancreas autoimmunity without clinical diabetes. Findings and limits, study-wide: Antigen-driven pancreatic autoimmunity before birth in IPEX was inferred from oligoclonal enrichment.

This was a survey-level run. Using immunoSEQ multiplex PCR, the repertoire was profiled, and TCRdb retains in-frame clones only, with some absent. Of 95,000 to 100,000 clones listed, approximately 75% are singletons. Sequencing was carried out using pancreas tissue. The receptor comes from a male donor with IPEX syndrome.

The CDR3 bases are TGTGCCAGCAGCTTACAGGGAGAGACCCAGTACTTC. Translation: CASSLQGETQYF. The J gene is TRBJ2-5, the V gene TRBV7-6; a weak D match, TRBD1 (5 bases). CDR3 size: 12 residues. The germline gives CDR1 SGHVS, CDR2 FNYEAQ. Trimming took off 2 bases at V and 4 bases at J, with 5 bases between the two ends.